A single T cell receptor beta chain is shown here with its context. The sample is drawn from a study of blood T cell repertoires in COVID-19. About the research overall: Donors in the United States, Italy and Spain gave samples during acute or convalescent COVID-19. Sample material is recorded as cDNA or gDNA derived from T cells, B-cell-depleted T cells, or PBMCs.

The CDR3 sequence is 13 residues long. The germline V and J ends were trimmed by 2 bases and 7 bases, with 9 bases remaining between them. Germline values: CDR1 LGHNT, CDR2 FRNRAP. The repertoire was sequenced with immunoSEQ multiplex PCR; TCRdb's copy has only in-frame clones and lacks some. Of 100,000 to 150,000 clones in the sample, more than 75% were seen once. The sample was peripheral blood. The rearrangement joins TRBV12-5 to TRBJ2-1; D may be TRBD1 (5 bases). This sequence was found in a woman aged 55-75 years with acute or convalescent COVID-19. The CDR3 bases are TGTGCTAGTGGTTTGAACACAGGTAATGAGCAGTTCTTC. Protein sequence: CASGLNTGNEQFF.